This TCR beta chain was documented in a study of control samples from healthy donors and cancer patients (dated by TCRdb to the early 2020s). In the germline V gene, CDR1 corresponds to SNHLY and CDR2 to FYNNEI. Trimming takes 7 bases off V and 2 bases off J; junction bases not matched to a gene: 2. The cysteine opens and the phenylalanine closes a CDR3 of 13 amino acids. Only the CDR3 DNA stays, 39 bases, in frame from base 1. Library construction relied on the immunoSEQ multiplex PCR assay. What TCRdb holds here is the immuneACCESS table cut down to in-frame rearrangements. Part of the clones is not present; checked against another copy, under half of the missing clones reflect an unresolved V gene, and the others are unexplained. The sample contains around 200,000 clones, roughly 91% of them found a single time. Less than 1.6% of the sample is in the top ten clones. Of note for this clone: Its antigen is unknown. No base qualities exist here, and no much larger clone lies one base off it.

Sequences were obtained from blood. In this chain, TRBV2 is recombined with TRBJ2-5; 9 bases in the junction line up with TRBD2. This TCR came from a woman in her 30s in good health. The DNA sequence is TGTGCCAGCATGACTAGCGGACAAGAGACCCAGTACTTC. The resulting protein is CASMTSGQETQYF.